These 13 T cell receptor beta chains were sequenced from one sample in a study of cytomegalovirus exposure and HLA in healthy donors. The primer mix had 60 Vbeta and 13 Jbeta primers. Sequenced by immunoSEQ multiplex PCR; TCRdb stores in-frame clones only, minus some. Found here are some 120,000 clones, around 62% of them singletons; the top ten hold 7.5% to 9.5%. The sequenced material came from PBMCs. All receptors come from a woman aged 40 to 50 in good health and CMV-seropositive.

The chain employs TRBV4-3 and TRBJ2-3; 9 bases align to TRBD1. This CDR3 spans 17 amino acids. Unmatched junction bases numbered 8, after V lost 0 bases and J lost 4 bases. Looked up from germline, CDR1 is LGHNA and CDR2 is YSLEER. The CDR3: CASSQDSNRGPADTQYF. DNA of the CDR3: TGCGCCAGCAGCCAAGATAGCAACAGGGGGCCGGCAGATACGCAGTATTTT.

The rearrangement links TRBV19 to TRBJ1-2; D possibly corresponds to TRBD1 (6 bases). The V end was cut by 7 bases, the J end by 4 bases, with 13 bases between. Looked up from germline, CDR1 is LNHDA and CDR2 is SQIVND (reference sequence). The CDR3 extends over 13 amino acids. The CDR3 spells CASKAAGVYGYTF. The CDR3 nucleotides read TGTGCCAGTAAGGCGGCAGGGGTCTATGGCTACACCTTC. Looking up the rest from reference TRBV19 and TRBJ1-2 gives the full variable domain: DGGITQSPKYLFRKEGQNVTLSCEQNLNHDAMYWYRQDPGQGLRLIYYSQIVNDFQKGDIAEGYSVSREKKESFPLTVTSAQKNPTAFYLCASKAAGVYGYTFGSGTRLTVV.

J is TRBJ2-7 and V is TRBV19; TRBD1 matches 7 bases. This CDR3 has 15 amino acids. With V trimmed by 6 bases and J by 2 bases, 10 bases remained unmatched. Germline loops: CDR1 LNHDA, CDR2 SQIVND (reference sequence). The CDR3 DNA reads TGTGCCAGTAGCCACTCAACAGGGGTTCCCTACGAGCAGTACTTC. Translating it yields CASSHSTGVPYEQYF.

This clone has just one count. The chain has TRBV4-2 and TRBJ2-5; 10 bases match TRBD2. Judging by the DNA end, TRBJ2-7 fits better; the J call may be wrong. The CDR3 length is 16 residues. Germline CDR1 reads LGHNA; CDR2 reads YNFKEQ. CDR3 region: CASSQGGLADSYEQYF. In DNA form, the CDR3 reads TGTGCCAGCAGCCAGGGTGGACTAGCGGACTCCTACGAGCAGTACTTC.

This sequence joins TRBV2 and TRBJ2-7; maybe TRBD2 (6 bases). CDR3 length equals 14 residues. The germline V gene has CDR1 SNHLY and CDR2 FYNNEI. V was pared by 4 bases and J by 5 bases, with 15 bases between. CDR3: CASSGGIAYDEQYF. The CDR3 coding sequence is TGTGCCAGCAGTGGCGGGATTGCTTACGACGAGCAGTACTTC.

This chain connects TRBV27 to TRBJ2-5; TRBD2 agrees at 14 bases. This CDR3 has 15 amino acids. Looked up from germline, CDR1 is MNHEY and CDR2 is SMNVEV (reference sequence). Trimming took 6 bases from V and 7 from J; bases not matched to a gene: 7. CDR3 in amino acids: CASRFGTSGSGTQYF. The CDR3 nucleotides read TGTGCCAGCAGGTTCGGGACTAGCGGGAGTGGGACCCAGTACTTC.

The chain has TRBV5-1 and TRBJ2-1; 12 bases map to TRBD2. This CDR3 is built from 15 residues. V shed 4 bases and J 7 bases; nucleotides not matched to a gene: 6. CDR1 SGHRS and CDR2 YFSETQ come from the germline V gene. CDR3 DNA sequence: TGCGCCAGCAGCCCGACTAGCGGGAGTTGGAATGAGCAGTTCTTC. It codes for CASSPTSGSWNEQFF.

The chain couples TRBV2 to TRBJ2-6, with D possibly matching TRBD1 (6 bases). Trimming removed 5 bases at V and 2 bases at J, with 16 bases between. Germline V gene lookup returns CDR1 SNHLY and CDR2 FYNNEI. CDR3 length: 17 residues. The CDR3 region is CASSPGQNRAGANVLTF. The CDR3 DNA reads TGTGCCAGCAGTCCCGGACAGAATAGAGCTGGGGCCAACGTCCTGACTTTC.

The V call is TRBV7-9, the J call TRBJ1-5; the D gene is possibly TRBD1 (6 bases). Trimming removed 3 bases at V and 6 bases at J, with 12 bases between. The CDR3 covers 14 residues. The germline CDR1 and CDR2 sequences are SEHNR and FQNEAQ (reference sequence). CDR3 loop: CASSLGGLSQPQHF. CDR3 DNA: TGTGCCAGCAGCTTGGGGGGGCTGAGTCAGCCCCAGCATTTT.

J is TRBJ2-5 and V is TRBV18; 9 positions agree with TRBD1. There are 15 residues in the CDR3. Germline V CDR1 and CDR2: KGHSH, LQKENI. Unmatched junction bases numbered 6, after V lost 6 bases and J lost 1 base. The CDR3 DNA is TGTGCCAGCTCTCAGGGACAGGGCTTCCAAGAGACCCAGTACTTC. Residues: CASSQGQGFQETQYF.

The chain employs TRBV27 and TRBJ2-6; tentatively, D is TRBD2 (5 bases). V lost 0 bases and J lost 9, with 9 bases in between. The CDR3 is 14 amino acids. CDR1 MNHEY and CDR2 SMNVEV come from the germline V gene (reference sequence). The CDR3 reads CASSLSGNGNVLTF. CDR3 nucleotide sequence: TGTGCCAGCAGTTTATCCGGGAACGGCAACGTCCTGACTTTC.

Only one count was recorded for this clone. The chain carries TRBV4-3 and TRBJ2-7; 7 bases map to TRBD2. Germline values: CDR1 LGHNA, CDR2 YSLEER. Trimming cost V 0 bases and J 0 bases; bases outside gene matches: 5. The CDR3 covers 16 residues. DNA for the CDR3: TGCGCCAGCAGCCAAGACGCTAGCGGATACTCCTACGAGCAGTACTTC. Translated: CASSQDASGYSYEQYF.

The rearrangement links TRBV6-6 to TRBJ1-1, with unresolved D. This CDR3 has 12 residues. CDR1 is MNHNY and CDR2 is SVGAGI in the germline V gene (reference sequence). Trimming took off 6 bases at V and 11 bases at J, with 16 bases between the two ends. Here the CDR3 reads CASSQQVVGAFF. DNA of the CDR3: TGTGCCAGCAGCCAGCAGGTCGTGGGCGCTTTCTTT.